The 30 T cell receptor beta chains below come from one sample, sequenced in a study of response to subunit inactivated influenza vaccine. TCRdb reprocessed the RT-PCR reads via MiXCR and lists one record per CDR3 protein. The sample contains about 570,000 distinct CDR3 sequences, approximately 10% of which appear only once. These data also formed part of another study, on T cells expressing NK-cell markers. That paper adds: Production of TCR beta cDNA relied on 5'RACE template switching with UMIs.

The source was PBMCs from blood, collected on the day of vaccination. Every receptor here comes from a man aged 45 to 65 who received an inactivated influenza vaccine.

On this clonotype itself: A much larger clone sits a single nucleotide away, making a read error possible. The rearrangement joins TRBV20-1 to TRBJ1-5; TRBD1 is a possible D gene (6 bases). Germline assignment: CDR1 DFQATT and CDR2 SNEGSKA (reference sequence). The CDR3 contains 14 residues. The CDR3 DNA sequence: TGCACTGCTAGTGGAGGAGGGGGACGGGTGCCCCAGCATTTT. Its protein product is CTASGGGGRVPQHF.

In its sample, this clonotype was seen a few times. The chain has TRBV29-1 and TRBJ1-6, with 8 bases fitting TRBD1. The J segment lost 7 bases and the V segment lost 7 bases, leaving 6 bases of the junction unmatched. The CDR3 sequence is 13 residues long. Germline V CDR1 and CDR2: SQVTM, ANQGSEA. The CDR3 sequence is CSAGQGKNSPLHF. CDR3 bases: TGCAGCGCCGGACAGGGAAAGAATTCACCCCTCCACTTT.

The gene calls are TRBV20-1 and TRBJ2-7, with 11 bases identical to TRBD1. The length of the CDR3 is 14 residues. J lost 6 bases, V lost 5 bases, and 9 bases had no gene match. Per the germline V gene, CDR1 is DFQATT and CDR2 is SNEGSKA (reference sequence). As DNA, the CDR3 is TGCAGTGCTCACGGGGGACAGGGGGTGGTCGAGCAGTACTTC. It codes for CSAHGGQGVVEQYF.

This clonotype turned up a few times. V and J are TRBV12-3 or TRBV12-4 and TRBJ2-1, with 7 bases identical to TRBD2. CDR3 length: 12 residues. The V segment lost 0 bases and the J segment 15 bases; nucleotides outside the gene matches: 5. The CDR3 region has the DNA TGTGCCAGCAGTTTAGCCGGACTAGATCCGTTCTTC. Amino acids: CASSLAGLDPFF.

This rearrangement joins TRBV7-2 to TRBJ2-1; tentative D call: TRBD1 (6 bases). The CDR3 is made up of 14 amino acids. Germline CDR1 and CDR2: SGHTA and FQGNSA. With 6 bases removed from V and 6 bases from J, the gap between germline ends came to 15 bases. The DNA of the CDR3 is TGTGCCAGCAGGAAACAACAGGGTGGCAATGAGCAGTTCTTC. Translated: CASRKQQGGNEQFF.

This chain connects TRBV5-1 to TRBJ1-1, with D hard to call. V dropped 0 bases and J dropped 4 bases, with 10 bases sitting between them. Germline loops: CDR1 SGHRS, CDR2 YFSETQ. The CDR3 contains 14 residues. DNA for the CDR3: TGCGCCAGCAGCTTGGCGTGGGTTTCCACTGAAGCTTTCTTT. Encoded protein: CASSLAWVSTEAFF.

At least ten counts were recorded for this clonotype. The genes are TRBV7-2 and TRBJ2-7; the match to TRBD2 covers 8 bases. The CDR3 consists of 16 residues. CDR1 is SGHTA, CDR2 FQGNSA, per germline. Trimming at V came to 0 bases and at J to 2 bases, leaving 6 bases not matched to a gene. DNA of the CDR3: TGTGCCAGCAGCTTAGCTGTCGGAGCGGGAGCCTACGAGCAGTACTTC. Translating it yields CASSLAVGAGAYEQYF.

This clonotype was counted only a few times. V usage is TRBV4-3 and J usage is TRBJ2-7; the D gene is possibly TRBD2 (7 bases). Trimming removed 5 bases from V and 2 bases from J, with 16 bases in between. Germline values: CDR1 LGHNA, CDR2 YSLEER. CDR3 length equals 15 residues. DNA for the CDR3: TGCGCCAGCAGCGAGGTGGAGGGGGGGGCCTACGAGCAGTACTTC. Protein product: CASSEVEGGAYEQYF.

On this clonotype: One base away lies a much larger clone, so this may be a sequencing read error. The CDR3 coding sequence is TGCGCCAGCAGGCCGGGACTAGCGGTACAAGAGACCCAGTACTTC. Its protein product is CASRPGLAVQETQYF. The chain links TRBV5-1 to TRBJ2-5; 11 bases agree with TRBD2. There are 15 residues in the CDR3. Germline V lookup: CDR1 SGHRS, CDR2 YFSETQ. V dropped 5 bases and J dropped 2; count of bases not matched to a gene: 5.

A few counts support this clonotype. The chain uses TRBV6-2 or TRBV6-3 and TRBJ2-3; 9 bases fit TRBD1. V gave up 6 bases and J gave up 6 bases; unmatched junction bases: 10. CDR1 and CDR2 (germline): MNHEY, SVGEGT. The CDR3 covers 15 residues. The CDR3 sequence is CASRRPGQGLDTQYF. CDR3 bases: TGTGCCAGCAGACGACCGGGACAGGGATTGGATACGCAGTATTTT.

The V gene is TRBV6-5, the J gene TRBJ2-7, with 8 bases that match TRBD1. The junction had 4 bases not matched to a gene; V was cut back by 0 bases and J by 6 bases. This CDR3 region has 14 residues. Germline V CDR1 and CDR2: MNHEY, SVGAGI. The CDR3 nucleotides are TGTGCCAGCAGTTACTCGACAGGGGCTGGCGAGCAGTACTTC. Protein sequence: CASSYSTGAGEQYF.

This clonotype was counted between two and nine times. The V call is TRBV10-3, the J call TRBJ2-5, with a possible D match to TRBD1 (5 bases). The length of the CDR3 is 12 residues. Between the trimmed V and J ends, which lost 4 bases and 4 bases, there was a span of 7 bases. From germline, CDR1 is ENHRY and CDR2 SYGVKD. CDR3 protein: CAISADRETQYF. CDR3 in DNA: TGTGCCATCAGTGCTGACAGAGAGACCCAGTACTTC.

This clonotype has at least ten counts. The chain joins TRBV10-3 to TRBJ1-1; 10 nucleotides agree with TRBD1. V lost 9 bases and J lost 4; bases outside the gene matches: 5. The CDR3 covers 13 residues. CDR1 ENHRY and CDR2 SYGVKD come from the germline V gene. CDR3 residues: CAIAGTGVTEAFF. CDR3 sequence (DNA): TGTGCCATTGCCGGGACAGGGGTCACTGAAGCTTTCTTT.

This clonotype was picked up many times. This chain connects TRBV9 to TRBJ2-7; D is ambiguous. The V end lost 3 bases, the J end lost 6 bases, and 13 bases lay between the germline ends. The CDR3 is made up of 13 amino acids. Looked up from germline, CDR1 is SGDLS and CDR2 is YYNGEE. This CDR3 is CASSDQVSREQYF. The CDR3, as DNA: TGTGCCAGCAGCGACCAGGTTTCCCGCGAGCAGTACTTC.

In this sample, this clonotype turned up many times. The V gene is TRBV29-1, the J gene TRBJ1-3; no reliable D call. The V end lost 4 bases, the J end lost 0 bases, and 7 bases lay between the germline ends. CDR1 and CDR2 (germline): SQVTM, ANQGSEA. The CDR3 consists of 13 residues. For the CDR3, the DNA is TGCAGCGTTGCCAAAGACTCTGGAAACACCATATATTTT. Protein product: CSVAKDSGNTIYF.

The table lists this clonotype with a few counts. The chain recombines TRBV14 with TRBJ2-5, with a tentative D call TRBD2 (6 bases). Looked up from germline, CDR1 is SGHDN and CDR2 is FVKESK. The germline V and J ends were trimmed by 7 bases and 0 bases, with 12 bases remaining between them. The CDR3 spans 14 residues. CDR3 residues: CASNGRGNQETQYF. The DNA for the CDR3 is TGTGCCAGCAACGGACGGGGGAACCAAGAGACCCAGTACTTC.

There are many counts of this clonotype. V usage is TRBV12-3 or TRBV12-4 and J usage is TRBJ2-1, with TRBD1 identical over 7 bases. The CDR3 runs to 15 residues. J was trimmed by 5 bases and V by 3 bases; bases with no gene match: 7. CDR3 sequence reads: CASSFTGELDNEQFF. CDR3 bases: TGTGCCAGCAGTTTTACAGGGGAGCTCGACAATGAGCAGTTCTTC.

The rearrangement links TRBV29-1 to TRBJ1-2; D is possibly TRBD1 (6 bases). V lost 6 bases, J lost 1 base, and 12 bases lay in between. Germline V gene data show CDR1 as SQVTM and CDR2 as ANQGSEA. The CDR3 is 13 amino acids. The CDR3 DNA reads as TGCAGCGTCGGACAGTTTCATAACTATGGCTACACCTTC. Amino acids: CSVGQFHNYGYTF.

This clonotype was counted a few times. The V call is TRBV7-2, the J call TRBJ1-2, with a possible D match to TRBD1 (5 bases). Per germline, CDR1 SGHTA and CDR2 FQGNSA. The CDR3 contains 15 residues. V lost 4 bases and J 5 bases, leaving 17 bases between the germline ends. CDR3 DNA sequence: TGTGCCAGCAGCTCGTGGAGGGGCGGTTCTTATGGCTACACCTTC. Translated, it gives CASSSWRGGSYGYTF.

In this sample, this clonotype turned up a few times. The rearrangement links TRBV6-1 to TRBJ2-2; D is unresolved. This CDR3 contains 17 residues. Trimming removed 6 bases from V and 0 bases from J, with 17 bases in between. Germline V gives CDR1 MNHNS, CDR2 SASEGT. CDR3 residues: CASSPIGPDTNTGELFF. The CDR3 DNA is TGTGCCAGCAGCCCTATCGGACCCGATACGAACACCGGGGAGCTGTTTTTT.

The V call is TRBV15, the J call TRBJ2-1; no definite D call. This CDR3 has 13 residues. Germline V gene data show CDR1 as LNHNV and CDR2 as YYDKDF (reference sequence). V was shortened by 1 base and J by 6 bases, with 7 bases between the two germline ends. CDR3 in amino acids: CATSRVLTNEQFF. The CDR3 DNA reads TGTGCCACCAGCAGAGTACTCACCAATGAGCAGTTCTTC.

The genes are TRBV7-6 and TRBJ2-7; TRBD1 matches at 10 bases. The J segment lost 5 bases and the V segment lost 5 bases, leaving 6 bases of the junction unmatched. Germline-derived CDR1 and CDR2 are SGHVS and FNYEAQ. CDR3 size: 14 residues. CDR3 DNA sequence: TGTGCCAGCAGCAAAGGGACAGGGGTACACGAGCAGTACTTC. Amino acids: CASSKGTGVHEQYF.

The genes are TRBV5-6 and TRBJ1-1; D gene ambiguous. The V gene lost 0 bases and the J gene lost 6 bases, with 21 bases spanning the gap. The CDR3 is made up of 17 amino acids. Germline CDR1 and CDR2: SGHDT and YYEEEE. CDR3 in amino acids: CASSLAGVSREDAEAFF. The CDR3 DNA reads TGTGCCAGCAGCTTGGCGGGCGTAAGCCGTGAGGACGCTGAAGCTTTCTTT. Full variable domain (remainder filled in from reference TRBV5-6 and TRBJ1-1): DAGVTQSPTHLIKTRGQQVTLRCSPKSGHDTVSWYQQALGQGPQFIFQYYEEEERQRGNFPDRFSGHQFPNYSSELNVNALLLGDSALYLCASSLAGVSREDAEAFFGQGTRLTVV.

The V gene is TRBV30, the J gene TRBJ2-7; D is undetermined. The CDR3 sequence is 13 residues long. V was cut by 2 bases and J by 5 bases, with 13 bases left in between. Per the germline V gene, CDR1 is GTSNPN and CDR2 is SVGIG (reference sequence). The CDR3 reads CAWSTARRNEQYF. The CDR3 bases are TGTGCCTGGAGTACGGCCAGGCGGAACGAGCAGTACTTC.

The CDR3 region is CASSQGPGPGRSTGELFF. CDR3 nucleotide sequence: TGTGCCAGCAGCCAAGGCCCCGGTCCAGGTCGGTCGACCGGGGAGCTGTTTTTT. This rearrangement joins TRBV3-1 to TRBJ2-2, with no clear D. The CDR3 is made up of 18 amino acids. Per germline, CDR1 LGHDT and CDR2 YNNKEL (reference sequence). V lost 1 base, J lost 5 bases, and 20 bases lay in between.

This clonotype was observed at least ten times. The chain recombines TRBV4-3 with TRBJ2-2; unclear D gene. The CDR3 loop spans 15 amino acids. From germline, CDR1 is LGHNA and CDR2 YSLEER. V lost 0 bases and J 4 bases, leaving 9 bases between the germline ends. The CDR3 nucleotides are TGCGCCAGCAGCCAAGATAACAGACCCACCGGGGAGCTGTTTTTT. Its translation is CASSQDNRPTGELFF.

This clonotype was observed a handful of times. The chain couples TRBV12-3 or TRBV12-4 to TRBJ2-7, with 8 bases fitting TRBD1. The CDR3 length is 12 residues. The V and J ends lost 8 bases and 4 bases, in that order; junction bases with no gene match: 4. For the CDR3, the DNA is TGTGCCAGCGCCGGACAGGGTTACGAGCAGTACTTC. Translated, it gives CASAGQGYEQYF.

The genes are TRBV20-1 and TRBJ2-7; 8 bases match TRBD1. CDR1 DFQATT and CDR2 SNEGSKA come from the germline V gene (reference sequence). There are 12 residues in the CDR3. Trimming cost V 6 bases and J 3 bases; bases outside gene matches: 4. The CDR3 nucleotides read TGCAGTGCAAACAGGGGGAACTACGAGCAGTACTTC. It codes for CSANRGNYEQYF.

This chain's CDR3 is CSASLAGAPLSTDTQYF. DNA of the CDR3: TGCAGTGCCTCCCTAGCGGGAGCACCTCTCAGCACAGATACGCAGTATTTT. J is TRBJ2-3 and V is TRBV20-1; 10 bases agree with TRBD2. The CDR3 has 17 residues. Germline V CDR1 and CDR2: DFQATT, SNEGSKA (reference sequence). Trimming took 6 bases from V and 0 from J; bases not matched to a gene: 12.

This clonotype occurred a few times. The rearrangement links TRBV4-2 to TRBJ1-5; 9 bases line up with TRBD1. The CDR3 is 14 amino acids. V shed 1 base, J shed 5 bases, and the junction held 0 bases outside the gene matches. Germline values: CDR1 LGHNA, CDR2 YNFKEQ. The CDR3: CASSQGTGDQPQHF. The CDR3 DNA reads TGTGCCAGCAGCCAAGGGACAGGGGATCAGCCCCAGCATTTT.